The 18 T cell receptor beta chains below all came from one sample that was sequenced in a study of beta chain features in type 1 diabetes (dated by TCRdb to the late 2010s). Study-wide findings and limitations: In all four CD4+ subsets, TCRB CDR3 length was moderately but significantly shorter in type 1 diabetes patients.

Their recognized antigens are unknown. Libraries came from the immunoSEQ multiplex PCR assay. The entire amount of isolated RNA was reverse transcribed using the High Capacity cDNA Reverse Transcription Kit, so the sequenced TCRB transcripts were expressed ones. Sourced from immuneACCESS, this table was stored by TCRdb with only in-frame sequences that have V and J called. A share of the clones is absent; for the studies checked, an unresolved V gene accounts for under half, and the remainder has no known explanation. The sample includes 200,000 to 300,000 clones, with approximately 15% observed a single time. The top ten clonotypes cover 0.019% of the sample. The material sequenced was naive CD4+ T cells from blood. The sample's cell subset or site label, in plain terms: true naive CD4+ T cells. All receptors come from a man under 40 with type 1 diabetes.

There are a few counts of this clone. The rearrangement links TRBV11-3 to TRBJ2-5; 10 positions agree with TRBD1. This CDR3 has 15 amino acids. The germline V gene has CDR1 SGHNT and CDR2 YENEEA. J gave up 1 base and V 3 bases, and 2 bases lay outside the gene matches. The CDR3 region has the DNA TGTGCCAGCAGCTTGGGGACAGGGGTCCAAGAGACCCAGTACTTC. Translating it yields CASSLGTGVQETQYF. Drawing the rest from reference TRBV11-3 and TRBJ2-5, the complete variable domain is EAGVVQSPRYKIIEKKQPVAFWCNPISGHNTLYWYLQNLGQGPELLIRYENEEAVDDSQLPKDRFSAERLKGVDSTLKIQPAELGDSAVYLCASSLGTGVQETQYFGPGTRLLVL.

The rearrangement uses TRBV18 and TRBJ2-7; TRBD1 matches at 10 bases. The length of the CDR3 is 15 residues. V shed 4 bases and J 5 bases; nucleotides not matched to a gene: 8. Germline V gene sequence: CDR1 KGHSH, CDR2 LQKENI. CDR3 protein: CASSRPGTGAHEQYF. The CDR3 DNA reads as TGTGCCAGCTCACGGCCGGGGACAGGGGCCCACGAGCAGTACTTC.

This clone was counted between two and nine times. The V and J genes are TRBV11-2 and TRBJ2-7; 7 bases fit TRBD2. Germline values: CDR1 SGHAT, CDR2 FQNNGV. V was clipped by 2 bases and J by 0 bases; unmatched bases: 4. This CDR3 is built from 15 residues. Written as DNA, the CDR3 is TGTGCCAGCAGCTTATGGACTAGTGGCTCCTACGAGCAGTACTTC. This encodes CASSLWTSGSYEQYF. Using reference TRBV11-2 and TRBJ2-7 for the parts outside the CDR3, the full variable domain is EAGVAQSPRYKIIEKRQSVAFWCNPISGHATLYWYQQILGQGPKLLIQFQNNGVVDDSQLPKDRFSAERLKGVDSTLKIQPAKLEDSAVYLCASSLWTSGSYEQYFGPGTRLTVT.

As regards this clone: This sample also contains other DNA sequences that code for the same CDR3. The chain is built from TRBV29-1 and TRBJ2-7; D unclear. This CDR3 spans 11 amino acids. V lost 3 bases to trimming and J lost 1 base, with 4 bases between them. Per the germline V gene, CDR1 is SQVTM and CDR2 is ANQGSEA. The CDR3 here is CSVELSYEQYF. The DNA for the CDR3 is TGCAGCGTTGAGTTATCCTACGAGCAGTACTTC.

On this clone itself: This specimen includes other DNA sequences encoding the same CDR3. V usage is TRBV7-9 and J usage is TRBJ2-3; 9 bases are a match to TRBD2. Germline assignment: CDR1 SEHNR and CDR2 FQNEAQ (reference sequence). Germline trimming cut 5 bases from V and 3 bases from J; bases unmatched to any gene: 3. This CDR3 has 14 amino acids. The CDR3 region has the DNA TGTGCCAGCAGCGCCAGCGGGAGGACAGATACGCAGTATTTT. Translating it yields CASSASGRTDTQYF.

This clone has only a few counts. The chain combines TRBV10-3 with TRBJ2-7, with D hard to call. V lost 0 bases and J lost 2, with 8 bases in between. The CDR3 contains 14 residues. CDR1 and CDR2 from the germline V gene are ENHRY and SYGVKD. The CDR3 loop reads CAISESGRTYEQYF. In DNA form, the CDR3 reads TGTGCCATCAGTGAGTCGGGCAGAACCTACGAGCAGTACTTC.

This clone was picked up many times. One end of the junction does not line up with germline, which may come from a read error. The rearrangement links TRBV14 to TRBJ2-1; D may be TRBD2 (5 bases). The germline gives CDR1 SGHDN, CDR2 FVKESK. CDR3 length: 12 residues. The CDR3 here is CASSQADNEQFF. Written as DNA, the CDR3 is TGTGCCAGCAGTCAAGCGGACAATGAGCAGTTCTTC.

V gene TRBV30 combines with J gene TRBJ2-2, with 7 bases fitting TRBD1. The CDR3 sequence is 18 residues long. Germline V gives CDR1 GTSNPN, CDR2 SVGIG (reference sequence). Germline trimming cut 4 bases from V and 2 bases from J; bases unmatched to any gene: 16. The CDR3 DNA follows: TGTGCCTGGATCCCCCCCCCGGCCGGGGACAGTAACACCGGGGAGCTGTTTTTT. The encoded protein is CAWIPPPAGDSNTGELFF.

This CDR3 is CASRTGSGELFF. For the CDR3, the DNA is TGTGCCAGCAGAACAGGTTCCGGGGAGCTGTTTTTT. V usage is TRBV6-6 and J usage is TRBJ2-2; a possible D gene is TRBD1 (5 bases). The CDR3 runs 12 residues. Trimming shortened V by 6 bases and J by 6 bases, and 8 bases separated the two germline ends. Germline V gene data show CDR1 as MNHNY and CDR2 as SVGAGI (reference sequence).

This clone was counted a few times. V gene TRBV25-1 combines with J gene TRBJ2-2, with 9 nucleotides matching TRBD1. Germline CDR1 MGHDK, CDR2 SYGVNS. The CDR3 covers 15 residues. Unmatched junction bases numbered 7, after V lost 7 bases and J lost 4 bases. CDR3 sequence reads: CASTQTGGSTGELFF. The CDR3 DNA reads TGTGCCAGCACCCAGACAGGGGGGAGCACCGGGGAGCTGTTTTTT.

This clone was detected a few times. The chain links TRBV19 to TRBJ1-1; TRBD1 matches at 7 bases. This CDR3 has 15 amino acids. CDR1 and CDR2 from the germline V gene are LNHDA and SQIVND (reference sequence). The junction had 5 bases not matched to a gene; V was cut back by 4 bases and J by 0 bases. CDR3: CASSTRQGLNTEAFF. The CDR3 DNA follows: TGTGCCAGTAGTACCCGACAGGGATTGAACACTGAAGCTTTCTTT.

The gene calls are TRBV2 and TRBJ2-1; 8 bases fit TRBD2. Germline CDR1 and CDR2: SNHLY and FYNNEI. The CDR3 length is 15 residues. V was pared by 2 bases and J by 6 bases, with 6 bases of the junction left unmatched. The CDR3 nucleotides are TGTGCCAGCAGTGAATATAGCGGGGTGGGCAATGAGCAGTTCTTC. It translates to CASSEYSGVGNEQFF.

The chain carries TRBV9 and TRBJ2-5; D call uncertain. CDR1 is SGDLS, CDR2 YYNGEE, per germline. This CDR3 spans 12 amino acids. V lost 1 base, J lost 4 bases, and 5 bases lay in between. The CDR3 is CASSVPGETQYF. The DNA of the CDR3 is TGTGCCAGCAGCGTACCCGGAGAGACCCAGTACTTC.

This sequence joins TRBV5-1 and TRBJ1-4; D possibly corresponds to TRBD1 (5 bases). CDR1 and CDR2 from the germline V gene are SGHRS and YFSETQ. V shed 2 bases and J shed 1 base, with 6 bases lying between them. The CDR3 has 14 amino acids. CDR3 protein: CASSFGGTNEKLFF. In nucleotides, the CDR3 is TGCGCCAGCAGCTTCGGGGGAACTAATGAAAAACTGTTTTTT.

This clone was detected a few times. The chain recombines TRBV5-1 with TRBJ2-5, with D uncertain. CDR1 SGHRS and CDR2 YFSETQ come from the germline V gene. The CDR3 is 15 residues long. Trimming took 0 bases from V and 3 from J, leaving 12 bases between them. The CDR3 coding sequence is TGCGCCAGCAGCTTGGCCGGCGGTTGGGAAGAGACCCAGTACTTC. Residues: CASSLAGGWEETQYF.

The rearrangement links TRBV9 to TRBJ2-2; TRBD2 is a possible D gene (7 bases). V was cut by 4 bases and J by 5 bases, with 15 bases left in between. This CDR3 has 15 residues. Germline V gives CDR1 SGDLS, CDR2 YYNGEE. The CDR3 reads CASSPRGGVTGELFF. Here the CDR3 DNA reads TGTGCCAGCAGCCCTAGGGGGGGGGTGACCGGGGAGCTGTTTTTT.

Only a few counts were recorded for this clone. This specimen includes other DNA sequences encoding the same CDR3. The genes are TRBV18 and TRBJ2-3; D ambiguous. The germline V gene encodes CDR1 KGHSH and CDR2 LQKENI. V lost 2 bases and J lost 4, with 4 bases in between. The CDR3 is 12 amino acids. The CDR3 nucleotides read TGTGCCAGCTCACCATCCTCAGATACGCAGTATTTT. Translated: CASSPSSDTQYF.

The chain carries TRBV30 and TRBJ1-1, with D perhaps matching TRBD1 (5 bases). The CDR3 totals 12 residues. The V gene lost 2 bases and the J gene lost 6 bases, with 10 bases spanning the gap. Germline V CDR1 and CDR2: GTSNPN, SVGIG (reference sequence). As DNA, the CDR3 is TGTGCCTGGAGTCCCAAGACAGCTGAAGCTTTCTTT. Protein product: CAWSPKTAEAFF. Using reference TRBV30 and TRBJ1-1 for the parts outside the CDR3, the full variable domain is SQTIHQWPATLVQPVGSPLSLECTVEGTSNPNLYWYRQAAGRGLQLLFYSVGIGQISSEVPQNLSASRPQDRQFILSSKKLLLSDSGFYLCAWSPKTAEAFFGQGTRLTVV.